The sequence of this TCR beta chain was determined in a study of OX40 agonist ivuxolimab in advanced cancers. Whole-study context: Dose-escalation patients suffered from hepatocellular carcinoma, melanoma, renal cell or head and neck cancer. Three patients got partial responses; one had hepatocellular carcinoma and two had cutaneous melanoma.

It was autoimmune disease history or systemic immunosuppression that excluded patients. Clones were read by immunoSEQ multiplex PCR, and TCRdb kept only the in-frame ones, dropping some. The top ten hold over 15% of the sample, which has some 60,000 clones, just over 90% seen once. Sequenced here: CD4+ or CD8+ T cells sorted from blood, sampled in a trial of the OX40 agonist ivuxolimab. This clonotype was sampled from an adult with an advanced solid tumor such as melanoma, head and neck, liver or kidney cancer.

CDR3 coding DNA: TGCGCCAGCAGCCACGAGGGTTCCCTTTTCAACACCGGGGAGCTGTTTTTT. This encodes CASSHEGSLFNTGELFF. The gene calls are TRBV10-1 and TRBJ2-2; tentative D call: TRBD2 (5 bases). This CDR3 comprises 17 residues. The germline V gene encodes CDR1 WNHNN and CDR2 SYGVQD (reference sequence). The ends were cut back, 6 bases at V and 2 bases at J, with 19 bases in the middle.